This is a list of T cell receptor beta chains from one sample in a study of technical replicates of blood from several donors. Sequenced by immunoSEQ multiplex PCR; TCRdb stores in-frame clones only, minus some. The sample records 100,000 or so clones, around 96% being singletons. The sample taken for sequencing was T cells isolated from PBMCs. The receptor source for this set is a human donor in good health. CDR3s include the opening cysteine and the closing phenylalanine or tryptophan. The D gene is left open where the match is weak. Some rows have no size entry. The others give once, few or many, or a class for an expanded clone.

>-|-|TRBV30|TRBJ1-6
TGTGCCTGGGGCCTTCCAGAGCAACTGCGGACCCTCCACTTT
CAWGLPEQLRTLHF
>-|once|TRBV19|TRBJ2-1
TGTGCCAGTAGCATTAGAGCTGGCTCCTACAATGAGCAGTTCTTC
CASSIRAGSYNEQFF
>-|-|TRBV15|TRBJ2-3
TGTGCCACCAGCTCCAGGTCCCCCGCTAGCACAGATACGCAGTATTTT
CATSSRSPASTDTQYF
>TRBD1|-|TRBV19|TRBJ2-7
TGTGCCAGTAGTCCCCTTGGGGACAGGGGGTTCAACGAGCAGTACTTC
CASSPLGDRGFNEQYF
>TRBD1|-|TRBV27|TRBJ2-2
TGTGCCAGCAGTCACAGGACAGGCAACACCGGGGAGCTGTTTTTT
CASSHRTGNTGELFF
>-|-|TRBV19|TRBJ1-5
TGTGCCAGTAGTATTTTAGAGAATAGCAATCAGCCCCAGCATTTT
CASSILENSNQPQHF
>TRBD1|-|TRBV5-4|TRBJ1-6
TGTGCCAGCAGCCCGGGACAGACAAATTCACCCCTCCACTTT
CASSPGQTNSPLHF
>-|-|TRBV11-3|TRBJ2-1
TGTGCCAGCAGCTCCGACAGGTACTCCTACAATGAGCAGTTCTTC
CASSSDRYSYNEQFF
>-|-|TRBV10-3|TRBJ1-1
TGTGCCATCACGGAGACGGACAGATTGAACACTGAAGCTTTCTTT
CAITETDRLNTEAFF
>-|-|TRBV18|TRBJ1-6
TGTGCCAGCTCACCGCGGCAAGAGGGTAATTCACCCCTCCACTTT
CASSPRQEGNSPLHF
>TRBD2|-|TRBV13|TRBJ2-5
TGTGCCAGCAGCTTATCTAGCGGGAAGGGTGACGGAGAGACCCAGTACTTC
CASSLSSGKGDGETQYF
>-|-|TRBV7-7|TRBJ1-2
TGTGCCAGCAGTCAGGACTATGGCTACACCTTC
CASSQDYGYTF
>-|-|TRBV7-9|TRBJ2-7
TGTGCCAGCAGCTTAGCCTGGGGCAGGGCCAACGAGCAGTACTTC
CASSLAWGRANEQYF
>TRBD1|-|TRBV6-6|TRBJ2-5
TGTGCCAGCAGCCGGGCAGGGGGCATTCTGGGAGAGACCCAGTACTTC
CASSRAGGILGETQYF
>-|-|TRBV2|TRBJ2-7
TGTGCCAGCAGTGCCCAGGGGTCCTACGAGCAGTACTTC
CASSAQGSYEQYF
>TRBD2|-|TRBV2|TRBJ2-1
TGTGCCAGCAGTGGAATAGCGGGAGGGAGTGAGCAGTTCTTC
CASSGIAGGSEQFF
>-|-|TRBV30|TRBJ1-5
TGTGCCTGGAGTGCAGAGGTGGGCAATCAGCCCCAGCATTTT
CAWSAEVGNQPQHF
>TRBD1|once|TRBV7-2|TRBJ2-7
TGTGCCAGCAGCTTTAGCCAGGGGGCATACGAGCAGTACTTC
CASSFSQGAYEQYF
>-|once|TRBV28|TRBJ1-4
TGTGCCAGCAGTGGGGGGGCGGGAGCGGAAAAACTGTTTTTT
CASSGGAGAEKLFF
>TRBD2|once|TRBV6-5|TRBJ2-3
TGTGCCAGCAGTCGAGCGGGACTTAGCACAGATACGCAGTATTTT
CASSRAGLSTDTQYF
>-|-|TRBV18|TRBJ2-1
TGTGCCAGCTCACTCGGGGTGTACAATGAGCAGTTCTTC
CASSLGVYNEQFF
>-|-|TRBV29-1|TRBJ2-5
TGCAGCGCAGGACCAGGGGAGGAGACCCAGTACTTC
CSAGPGEETQYF
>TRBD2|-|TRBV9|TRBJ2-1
TGTGCCAGCAGCGTAGAGGCGGGAGGCCGAGGCGAGCAGTTCTTC
CASSVEAGGRGEQFF
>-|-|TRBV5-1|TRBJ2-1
TGCGCCAGCAGCCTGCGAGATGAGCAGTTCTTC
CASSLRDEQFF
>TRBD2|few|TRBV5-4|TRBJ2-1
TGTGCCAGCAGTAAGACTAGGTGGGCTAGCGGGAGCTTGGTGGGCAATGAGCAGTTCTTC
CASSKTRWASGSLVGNEQFF
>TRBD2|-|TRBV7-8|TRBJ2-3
TGTGCCAGCAGGAGACAGGGGGGTCTACTAGCGGGAGGGCTTAAGGCAGATACGCAGTATTTT
CASRRQGGLLAGGLKADTQYF
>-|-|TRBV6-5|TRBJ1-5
TGTGCCAGCAGTTACGCGGTTGGGGGGCAGCCCCAGCATTTT
CASSYAVGGQPQHF
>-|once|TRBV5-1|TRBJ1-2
TGCGCCAGCAGTAGGACAGCCGGAGATGGCTACACCTTC
CASSRTAGDGYTF
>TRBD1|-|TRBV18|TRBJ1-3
TGTGCCAGCTCATCAAGACCCGGGACAGGGGTCAACACCATATATTTT
CASSSRPGTGVNTIYF
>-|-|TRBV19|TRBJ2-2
TGTGCCAGTAGCCCTCTGGCAGGGTCGAACACCGGGGAGCTGTTTTTT
CASSPLAGSNTGELFF
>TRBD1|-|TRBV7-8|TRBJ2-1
TGTGCCAGCAGCTCGACAGGGGGGTACAATGAGCAGTTCTTC
CASSSTGGYNEQFF
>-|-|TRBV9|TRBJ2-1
TGTGCCAGCAGCGTTACTAGAGAGGGCACAGATAATGAGCAGTTCTTC
CASSVTREGTDNEQFF
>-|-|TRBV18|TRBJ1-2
TGTGCCAGCTCACCACCGAGCCTCTCGGGTTTTGGAAATGGCTACACCTTC
CASSPPSLSGFGNGYTF